This T cell receptor (beta chain) was identified in a study of blood T cell repertoires in COVID-19. Study information: Samples came from the United States, Italy and Spain, spanning acute and convalescent COVID-19.

Those who participated ranged in age from about 18 to 89 years and resided in about two dozen US areas. Cohort 3 recovered donors had two negative PCRs, clearance, or symptom resolution. Losses at the gene ends were 7 bases for V and 2 bases for J; bases not matched to a gene: 6. This CDR3 spans 14 amino acids. Looked up from germline, CDR1 is MNHEY and CDR2 is SVGAGI. Under the authors' procedure: The authors estimated nucleated cell counts from reference gene primer amplification. Measured with immunoSEQ multiplex PCR; TCRdb has only the in-frame clones, and not every one. Clone size and V and J calls were adopted from that table, with D and trimming inferred from the DNA. The repertoire holds roughly 500,000 clones, with 85% to 90% as singletons.

The receptor comes from a woman in her 40s who had recovered from COVID-19. The source material was PBMCs or T cells enriched from blood (not recorded which). The V call is TRBV6-5, the J call TRBJ2-7; 9 bases fit TRBD1. CDR3 nucleotide sequence: TGTGCCAGCACCCTGACAGGGGGAACCTACGAGCAGTACTTC. As protein: CASTLTGGTYEQYF.